These T cell receptor beta chains were read from a single sample in a study of T cells after posttransplantation cyclophosphamide. Clones were read by immunoSEQ multiplex PCR, and TCRdb kept only the in-frame ones, dropping some. Of tens of thousands of clones in the sample, roughly 92% are singletons; the top ten hold less than 3.5%. The sequenced sample consisted of PBMCs. These receptors all come from a woman between 45 and 65 years old in good health and a related stem cell transplant donor. CDR3s include the opening cysteine and the closing phenylalanine or tryptophan. A D gene is named only where the DNA matches it firmly. Some rows have no size entry. The others give once, few or many, or a class for an expanded clone.

J | V | size | D | DNA | CDR3
TRBJ2-3 | TRBV2 | . | . | TGTGCCAGCAGTGTCACAGGGCTCGACACAGATACGCAGTATTTT | CASSVTGLDTDTQYF
TRBJ1-1 | TRBV5-1 | . | TRBD1 | TGCGCCAGCAGCGCGGACAGGGAAGAAACTGAAGCTTTCTTT | CASSADREETEAFF
TRBJ1-6 | TRBV5-1 | . | . | TGCGCCAGCAGCTTGGCCAAGACCGCCTCGGCGGCACCCCTCCACTTT | CASSLAKTASAAPLHF
TRBJ2-7 | TRBV9 | once | TRBD1 | TGTGCCAGCAGCGGGGGACAGCTCAACTACGAGCAGTACTTC | CASSGGQLNYEQYF
TRBJ2-7 | TRBV14 | . | . | TGTGCCAGCAGCCAAGATTGGCGGGAGCAGTACTTC | CASSQDWREQYF
TRBJ2-3 | TRBV18 | . | . | TGTGCCAGCTCACCATTAGCAGGACAAGAAATGGATACGCAGTATTTT | CASSPLAGQEMDTQYF
TRBJ1-5 | TRBV10-1 | . | . | TGCGCCAGCAATGAGAGAAAGGGGCAGCCCCAGCATTTT | CASNERKGQPQHF
TRBJ2-1 | TRBV19 | . | TRBD1 | TGTGCCAGTAGTACGCTACCGGGACAGGGGAACAATGAGCAGTTCTTC | CASSTLPGQGNNEQFF
TRBJ1-1 | TRBV18 | . | . | TGTGCCAGCTCACCGGGCAACACTGAAGCTTTCTTT | CASSPGNTEAFF
TRBJ1-1 | TRBV28 | . | TRBD1 | TGTGCCAGCAGCTCGACAGGGGGCACGACTGAAGCTTTCTTT | CASSSTGGTTEAFF
TRBJ1-1 | TRBV11-1 | . | . | TGTGCCAGCAGCTCCTACAGGATGAACACTGAAGCTTTCTTT | CASSSYRMNTEAFF
TRBJ1-1 | TRBV10-1 | . | . | TGCGCCAGCAGTGACGGGGGGGACTGGAGGACTGAAGCTTTCTTT | CASSDGGDWRTEAFF
TRBJ1-3 | TRBV27 | once | TRBD1 | TGTGCCAGCAGAGACAGGGCGACTGGAAACACCATATATTTT | CASRDRATGNTIYF
TRBJ1-6 | TRBV2 | . | . | TGTGCCAGCAATATACGGGGAAATTCACCCCTCCACTTT | CASNIRGNSPLHF
TRBJ2-1 | TRBV10-1 | . | . | TGCGCCAGCAGTGCAGAAACAGGGAGCTCCTACAATGAGCAGTTCTTC | CASSAETGSSYNEQFF
TRBJ1-2 | TRBV11-2 | . | . | TGTGCCAGCAGCTTTCAGGGTGGCGGCTACACCTTC | CASSFQGGGYTF
TRBJ1-2 | TRBV29-1 | . | . | TGCAGCGTTACAGGGTTGGGCCGTGGCTACACCTTC | CSVTGLGRGYTF
TRBJ2-2 | TRBV27 | . | TRBD1 | TGTGCCAGCAGTCGGAAGGGGGGACAGGGTAGTTCCGGGGAGCTGTTTTTT | CASSRKGGQGSSGELFF
TRBJ2-7 | TRBV5-6 | . | . | TGTGCCAGCAGCTTGGGAGGACAAGAGTACTTC | CASSLGGQEYF
TRBJ2-1 | TRBV6-6 | . | . | TGTGCCAGCAGTTACTCGACAGTGGACTACCGGAGTGAGCAGTTCTTC | CASSYSTVDYRSEQFF
TRBJ2-7 | TRBV7-4 | . | . | TGTGCCAGCAGCTTAGTCCAGGGGCACTACGAGCAGTACTTC | CASSLVQGHYEQYF
TRBJ1-2 | TRBV6-4 | . | TRBD1 | TGTGCCAGCAGTGAGGGACAGGCGAACTATGGCTACACCTTC | CASSEGQANYGYTF
TRBJ1-3 | TRBV6-1 | . | . | TGTGCCAGCAGTCCAGGGACCATATATTTT | CASSPGTIYF
TRBJ2-6 | TRBV27 | . | TRBD2 | TGTGCCAGCAGTCGCGTGAGGACTAGCGGGAACTCTGGGGCCAACGTCCTGACTTTC | CASSRVRTSGNSGANVLTF
TRBJ1-2 | TRBV5-1 | . | TRBD1 | TGCGCCAGCAGCTTGGAAGCAGGGGGGATTAACTATGGCTACACCTTC | CASSLEAGGINYGYTF
TRBJ1-2 | TRBV5-1 | few | . | TGCGCCAGCAGCCAGGGAAGCGGCTACACCTTC | CASSQGSGYTF
TRBJ2-7 | TRBV5-4 | once | TRBD2 | TGTGCCAGCAGCTTGACTAGCGGAGCCTACGAGCAGTACTTC | CASSLTSGAYEQYF
TRBJ2-1 | TRBV7-6 | . | TRBD2 | TGTGCCAGCAGCCCCGCGGCCGCAGGGAGGGTTGGCGATGAGCAGTTCTTC | CASSPAAAGRVGDEQFF
TRBJ1-2 | TRBV19 | . | TRBD1 | TGTGCCAGTAGTACCGGGACAGGGGCTAACTATGGCTACACCTTC | CASSTGTGANYGYTF
TRBJ2-7 | TRBV6-1 | once | . | TGTGCCAGCAGTGAAATGCGACAGGTCGTCCTCTACGAGCAGTACTTC | CASSEMRQVVLYEQYF
TRBJ2-5 | TRBV7-9 | . | TRBD2 | TGTGCCAGCAGCTCGGGACTAGCGCCTACATCGGAGACCCAGTACTTC | CASSSGLAPTSETQYF
TRBJ2-2 | TRBV19 | . | TRBD1 | TGTGCCAGTACCTTACAGGGGAATGCGAACACCGGGGAGCTGTTTTTT | CASTLQGNANTGELFF
TRBJ2-7 | TRBV2 | . | . | TGTGCCAGCGTAGAAGCAGCTGGGCCCTCCTACGAGCAGTACTTC | CASVEAAGPSYEQYF
TRBJ2-1 | TRBV7-9 | . | . | TGTGCCAGCAGCTTACGGACAACTAATGAGCAGTTCTTC | CASSLRTTNEQFF
TRBJ2-7 | TRBV19 | . | . | TGTGCCAGTAGTATAGTGGCACAAGACTACGAGCAGTACTTC | CASSIVAQDYEQYF
TRBJ2-1 | TRBV15 | . | TRBD2 | TGTGCCACCAGCCCGGGCGGCGGGAGGAAGGACAATGAGCAGTTCTTC | CATSPGGGRKDNEQFF
TRBJ2-7 | TRBV5-4 | . | . | TGTGCCAGCAGCGGCGGGACAGCAAGCTCCTACGAGCAGTACTTC | CASSGGTASSYEQYF
TRBJ1-1 | TRBV5-6 | . | . | TGTGCCAGCATTGGTGGGGGGTATGATTTCACTGAAGCTTTCTTT | CASIGGGYDFTEAFF
TRBJ1-2 | TRBV2 | . | . | TGTGCCAGCATACGTCGGGGGGAGGACCCCTATGGCTACACCTTC | CASIRRGEDPYGYTF
TRBJ2-7 | TRBV5-6 | . | TRBD2 | TGTGCCAGCAGCTTTAGGACTAGCGGGGCTCTAAAAGAGCAGTACTTC | CASSFRTSGALKEQYF